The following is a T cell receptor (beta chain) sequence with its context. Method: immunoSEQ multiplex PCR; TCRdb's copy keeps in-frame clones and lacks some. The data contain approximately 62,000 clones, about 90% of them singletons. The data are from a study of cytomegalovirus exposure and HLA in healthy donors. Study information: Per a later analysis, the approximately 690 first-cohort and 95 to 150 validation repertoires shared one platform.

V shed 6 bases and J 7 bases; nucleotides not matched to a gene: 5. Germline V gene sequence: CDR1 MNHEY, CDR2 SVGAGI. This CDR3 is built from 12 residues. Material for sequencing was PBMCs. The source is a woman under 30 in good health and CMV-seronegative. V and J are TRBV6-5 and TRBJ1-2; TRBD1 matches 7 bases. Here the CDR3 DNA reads TGTGCCAGCAGCCGCGACAGGGTTGGCTACACCTTC. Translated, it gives CASSRDRVGYTF.